Listed below are T cell receptor beta chains from one sample, sequenced in a study of blood T cell repertoires in COVID-19. Repertoires were generated with immunoSEQ multiplex PCR, while TCRdb's copy carries only in-frame clones and drops some. The sample contains roughly 260,000 clones, approximately 92% of which appear only once. Sample: peripheral blood. These receptors originate from a person aged 18-35 years with COVID-19, enrolled during active disease. Each CDR3 is given with its conserved first and last residue. D genes are given only for firm matches. Only part of the rows carry a size: once, few, many, or a class if the clone is expanded.

d_call,clone_size,v_call,j_call,cdr3_aa,cdr3_nt
NA,NA,TRBV18,TRBJ1-5,CASSPEVNQPQHF,TGTGCCAGCTCACCGGAGGTTAATCAGCCCCAGCATTTT
TRBD2,NA,TRBV12-5,TRBJ2-2,CASGSAGLVNTGELFF,TGTGCTAGTGGTTCAGCAGGACTAGTAAACACCGGGGAGCTGTTTTTT
TRBD2,once,TRBV27,TRBJ2-7,CASSPGTSGRGTEQYF,TGTGCCAGCAGTCCCGGGACTAGCGGGAGAGGTACCGAGCAGTACTTC
TRBD1,NA,TRBV15,TRBJ1-2,CATSGGQGGYGYTF,TGTGCCACCAGCGGGGGACAGGGAGGCTATGGCTACACCTTC
TRBD1,NA,TRBV2,TRBJ1-1,CASSDGGQGAEAFF,TGTGCCAGCAGTGACGGAGGACAGGGGGCTGAAGCTTTCTTT
TRBD2,NA,TRBV28,TRBJ2-2,CASSLGGRVGELFF,TGTGCCAGCAGTTTAGGCGGGAGGGTCGGGGAGCTGTTTTTT
NA,NA,TRBV4-3,TRBJ1-6,CASSQNVRGFNSPLHF,TGCGCCAGCAGCCAGAATGTACGGGGGTTTAATTCACCCCTCCACTTT
NA,NA,TRBV28,TRBJ1-2,CASSYRSYGYTF,TGTGCCAGCAGTTACAGAAGCTATGGCTACACCTTC
NA,NA,TRBV4-3,TRBJ1-2,CASSEDAGDRFSYGYTF,TGCGCCAGCAGCGAAGACGCGGGAGACAGGTTCTCCTATGGCTACACCTTC
TRBD1,few,TRBV2,TRBJ1-1,CASSIGQGTTEAFF,TGTGCCAGCAGTATAGGACAGGGCACCACTGAAGCTTTCTTT
NA,NA,TRBV5-1,TRBJ1-6,CASSLESPQSSSPLHF,TGCGCCAGCAGCTTGGAGTCGCCTCAATCGAGTTCACCCCTCCACTTT
NA,NA,TRBV10-3,TRBJ2-1,CAISKSDEQFF,TGTGCCATCAGTAAAAGCGATGAGCAGTTCTTC
TRBD1,few,TRBV9,TRBJ2-3,CASSGGQGVPTDTQYF,TGTGCCAGCAGTGGGGGACAGGGCGTCCCGACAGATACGCAGTATTTT
NA,NA,TRBV5-6,TRBJ1-4,CASSLGPRATNEKLFF,TGTGCCAGCAGCTTGGGTCCACGGGCAACTAATGAAAAACTGTTTTTT
TRBD2,NA,TRBV2,TRBJ2-5,CASSGFAGVETQYF,TGTGCCAGCAGTGGGTTTGCGGGGGTGGAGACCCAGTACTTC
NA,NA,TRBV9,TRBJ2-7,CASSGSGSYEQYF,TGTGCCAGCAGCGGGAGTGGAAGCTACGAGCAGTACTTC
TRBD1,NA,TRBV2,TRBJ1-5,CASRMTGPNQPQHF,TGTGCCAGCAGGATGACAGGGCCCAATCAGCCCCAGCATTTT